This T cell receptor (beta chain) was found in a study of T cell responses to AZD1222 COVID-19 vaccine. About the research overall: Second doses were pooled across both intervals (about 4 or about 12 weeks). Study-level results: Nearly half of spike-specific TCRs reportedly target variant regions that are unmutated in the B.1.351 and B.1.1.7 variants. Spike-spanning, vaccine-associated CD4 TCRs were dominant at 160-218 and 743-854.

In regard to this clone: Its matching antigen is unknown.

Sequenced by immunoSEQ multiplex PCR; TCRdb stores in-frame clones only, minus some. Counted here are 85,000 to 100,000 clones, 65% to 90% occurring once; the ten biggest clones make up 5% to 6.5%. V was clipped by 1 base and J by 4 bases; unmatched bases: 3. CDR3 length: 15 amino acids. Per the germline V gene, CDR1 is SGHTA and CDR2 is FQGNSA. The sequenced sample was peripheral blood, obtained on day 0 of AZD1222 vaccination. The sequence was collected from an adult in good health. This chain connects TRBV7-2 to TRBJ2-2, with TRBD1 identical over 7 bases. Here the CDR3 reads CASSLGQGVTGELFF. CDR3 sequence (DNA): TGTGCCAGCAGCTTAGGACAGGGCGTCACCGGGGAGCTGTTTTTT.